This T cell receptor (beta chain) was identified in a study of blood T cell repertoires in COVID-19. Data came from immunoSEQ multiplex PCR; TCRdb stores just in-frame clones and leaves some out. Of 150,000 to 200,000 clones in the sample, 80% to 85% are singletons; the top ten hold over 6%. This receptor was taken from a woman in her 70s with COVID-19, enrolled during active disease. Sequenced: peripheral blood.

For the CDR3, the DNA is TGTGCCAGCGTCGCGGCCAACTACGAGCAGTACTTC. Translation gives CASVAANYEQYF. The rearrangement uses TRBV5-5 and TRBJ2-7, with unresolved D. The CDR3 loop spans 12 amino acids. In germline, CDR1 is SGHKS, CDR2 YYEKEE (reference sequence). V shed 7 bases and J shed 3 bases, with 11 bases lying between them.